The 27 T cell receptor beta chains reported below all come from one sample, sequenced in a study of blood T cell repertoires in COVID-19. TCRdb's copy holds only in-frame clones and misses some; the assay was immunoSEQ multiplex PCR. The table lists under 200,000 clones, less than 85% of them singletons. The sequenced material came from peripheral blood. The source of these receptors is a woman between 55 and 75 years old with COVID-19, enrolled during active disease.

V usage is TRBV4-2 and J usage is TRBJ2-1; 12 nucleotides align to TRBD2. The V and J ends lost 0 bases and 9 bases, in that order; junction bases with no gene match: 6. This CDR3 comprises 16 residues. Germline loops: CDR1 LGHNA, CDR2 YNFKEQ. CDR3 protein: CASSQDRLAGDVEQFF. The CDR3 DNA reads TGTGCCAGCAGCCAAGATCGACTAGCGGGGGACGTTGAGCAGTTCTTC.

This clone has a single count. The chain links TRBV19 to TRBJ1-5; 9 positions match TRBD1. Germline lookup yields CDR1 LNHDA and CDR2 SQIVND (reference sequence). The CDR3 has 18 residues. V lost 4 bases and J lost 7; bases outside the gene matches: 17. The CDR3 protein is CASSNLPRDRVSRQPQHF. CDR3 bases: TGTGCCAGTAGTAACCTCCCCCGGGACAGGGTCTCACGCCAGCCCCAGCATTTT.

The V and J genes are TRBV4-1 and TRBJ1-4, with 7 bases identical to TRBD1. CDR1 and CDR2 (germline): MGHRA, YSYEKL. V dropped 4 bases and J dropped 5; count of bases not matched to a gene: 4. CDR3 length: 14 residues. CDR3 residues: CASSLGQTNEKLFF. CDR3 coding DNA: TGCGCCAGCAGCCTGGGACAGACGAATGAAAAACTGTTTTTT.

The chain employs TRBV6-5 and TRBJ1-4; no clear D. The CDR3 is 14 residues long. V was trimmed by 6 bases and J by 0 bases, leaving 8 bases between them. The V gene's germline CDR1 is MNHEY and CDR2 SVGAGI. Here the CDR3 reads CASRSTSTNEKLFF. In nucleotides, the CDR3 is TGTGCCAGCAGGTCCACATCAACTAATGAAAAACTGTTTTTT.

The chain has TRBV28 and TRBJ1-6, with a possible D match to TRBD1 (6 bases). This CDR3 is built from 15 residues. Trimming left V 6 bases short and J 8 bases short, with 17 bases between. Germline V CDR1 and CDR2: MDHEN, SYDVKM. This CDR3 is CASSPRSGGYSPLHF. The DNA of the CDR3 is TGTGCCAGCAGCCCCCGTTCGGGGGGCTATTCACCCCTCCACTTT.

The V call is TRBV9, the J call TRBJ2-3, with a possible D match to TRBD2 (5 bases). With 7 bases removed from V and 2 bases from J, the gap between germline ends came to 14 bases. Germline values: CDR1 SGDLS, CDR2 YYNGEE. This CDR3 has 14 residues. Here the CDR3 DNA reads TGTGCCAGCGGAGGACTCGCATTCACAGATACGCAGTATTTT. Translation: CASGGLAFTDTQYF.

The chain links TRBV19 to TRBJ1-6, with D maybe TRBD1 (6 bases). Trimming took off 6 bases at V and 10 bases at J, with 22 bases between the two ends. Germline CDR1 LNHDA, CDR2 SQIVND (reference sequence). This CDR3 contains 16 residues. CDR3 coding DNA: TGTGCCAGTAGCGCCCACCACAGGGTTCCAGGGTCACCCCTCCACTTT. Protein product: CASSAHHRVPGSPLHF.

J is TRBJ2-5 and V is TRBV7-2; tentatively, D is TRBD2 (6 bases). Between the trimmed V and J ends, which lost 5 bases and 5 bases, there was a span of 18 bases. Germline values: CDR1 SGHTA, CDR2 FQGNSA. The CDR3 contains 15 residues. CDR3 nucleotide sequence: TGTGCCAGCAGCCCCCTGGGGCGGGGCTGGGAGACCCAGTACTTC. As protein: CASSPLGRGWETQYF.

The chain has TRBV14 and TRBJ2-2, with a weak D call TRBD1 (6 bases). Looked up from germline, CDR1 is SGHDN and CDR2 is FVKESK. V lost 4 bases to trimming and J lost 1 base, with 16 bases between them. The CDR3 is 17 residues long. The CDR3 sequence is CASSLSLGGWNTGELFF. The CDR3, as DNA: TGTGCCAGCAGCCTAAGCCTTGGGGGCTGGAACACCGGGGAGCTGTTTTTT.

The chain links TRBV6-2 or TRBV6-3 to TRBJ2-7; TRBD2 matches 9 bases. The germline gives CDR1 MNHEY, CDR2 SVGEGT. This CDR3 region has 15 residues. Losses at the gene ends were 6 bases for V and 0 bases for J; bases not matched to a gene: 6. In DNA form, the CDR3 reads TGTGCCAGCAGCTTAGGACTAGCGAGCTCCTACGAGCAGTACTTC. Protein: CASSLGLASSYEQYF.

The V and J genes are TRBV19 and TRBJ2-3; 10 bases are a match to TRBD2. CDR3 size: 16 residues. The germline CDR1 and CDR2 sequences are LNHDA and SQIVND (reference sequence). The ends lost 5 bases at V and 6 bases at J; junction bases unmatched: 11. The chain's CDR3 is CASSLRTSGGEDTQYF. For the CDR3, the DNA is TGTGCCAGTAGTCTAAGGACTAGCGGTGGAGAGGATACGCAGTATTTT.

The chain couples TRBV6-5 to TRBJ1-1, with D perhaps matching TRBD1 (6 bases). This CDR3 has 14 residues. The germline gives CDR1 MNHEY, CDR2 SVGAGI. V was clipped by 3 bases and J by 0 bases, with 8 bases between them. CDR3 protein: CASSYEGVNTEAFF. DNA for the CDR3: TGTGCCAGCAGTTATGAGGGGGTGAACACTGAAGCTTTCTTT.

The chain uses TRBV5-4 and TRBJ1-2; D call uncertain. The CDR3 totals 14 residues. The ends were cut back, 3 bases at V and 4 bases at J, with 13 bases in the middle. The germline gives CDR1 SGHNT, CDR2 YYREEE (reference sequence). The CDR3 DNA follows: TGTGCCAGCAGCTACCCCGGAGGAGCCTATGGCTACACCTTC. It specifies CASSYPGGAYGYTF.

The chain joins TRBV2 to TRBJ2-5; 8 bases match TRBD2. Germline CDR1 is SNHLY and CDR2 is FYNNEI. The CDR3 totals 14 residues. J lost 4 bases, V lost 5 bases, and 6 bases had no gene match. The CDR3 nucleotides are TGTGCCAGCAGTTTCCCGGGGGGGCTAGAGACCCAGTACTTC. Amino acids: CASSFPGGLETQYF.

The gene calls are TRBV6-4 and TRBJ2-1; 10 bases match TRBD2. J was trimmed by 7 bases and V by 4 bases; bases with no gene match: 7. CDR1 and CDR2 (germline): MRHNA, SNTAGT. CDR3 length: 15 amino acids. The CDR3 here is CASSALAGGRNEQFF. CDR3 bases: TGTGCCAGCAGTGCCTTAGCGGGAGGAAGGAATGAGCAGTTCTTC.

The V and J genes are TRBV4-2 and TRBJ2-3; 14 bases are shared with TRBD2. Trimming removed 0 bases from V and 3 bases from J; junction bases left unmatched: 11. Germline V gives CDR1 LGHNA, CDR2 YNFKEQ. CDR3 length: 20 residues. CDR3 in DNA: TGTGCCAGCAGCCAAGAAAGGTCGGGGACTAGCGGGAGACGGACAGATACGCAGTATTTT. It specifies CASSQERSGTSGRRTDTQYF.

J is TRBJ2-2 and V is TRBV4-2, with D tentatively TRBD2 (6 bases). Between the trimmed V and J ends, which lost 3 bases and 1 base, there was a span of 15 bases. Germline CDR1 reads LGHNA; CDR2 reads YNFKEQ. The CDR3 loop spans 17 amino acids. CDR3 protein: CASSHPRRDLNTGELFF. DNA of the CDR3: TGTGCCAGCAGCCATCCACGCCGGGACTTGAACACCGGGGAGCTGTTTTTT.

This CDR3 is CSVREGGNEKLFF. CDR3 DNA sequence: TGCAGCGTTAGGGAGGGGGGTAATGAAAAACTGTTTTTT. The V gene is TRBV29-1, the J gene TRBJ1-4, with D possibly being TRBD1 (6 bases). This CDR3 comprises 13 residues. Germline V lookup: CDR1 SQVTM, CDR2 ANQGSEA. V was shortened by 5 bases and J by 4 bases, with 11 bases between the two germline ends.

This chain joins TRBV6-6 and TRBJ2-4; the D gene is possibly TRBD2 (7 bases). The V end was cut by 6 bases, the J end by 10 bases, with 16 bases between. Germline CDR1 and CDR2: MNHNY and SVGAGI (reference sequence). CDR3 length: 13 amino acids. The CDR3 protein is CASSPIRGAIQYF. In nucleotides, the CDR3 is TGTGCCAGCAGCCCGATCCGGGGGGCTATTCAGTACTTC.

The chain employs TRBV4-3 and TRBJ1-6; 7 bases agree with TRBD1. V dropped 7 bases and J dropped 6; count of bases not matched to a gene: 9. This CDR3 comprises 15 residues. Looked up from germline, CDR1 is LGHNA and CDR2 is YSLEER. CDR3 residues: CASTFGTDSNSPLHF. The CDR3, as DNA: TGCGCCAGCACTTTCGGGACAGATTCTAATTCACCCCTCCACTTT.

The chain links TRBV19 to TRBJ2-3; no clear D. Germline V gene data show CDR1 as LNHDA and CDR2 as SQIVND (reference sequence). Deletions cut 5 bases from V and 2 bases from J, with 14 bases between. The CDR3 is 15 residues long. The CDR3 loop is CASSVLEDSTDTQYF. DNA of the CDR3: TGTGCCAGTAGTGTGCTTGAGGATTCCACAGATACGCAGTATTTT.

The chain employs TRBV27 and TRBJ1-3; D gene ambiguous. V was shortened by 5 bases and J by 4 bases, with 24 bases between the two germline ends. This CDR3 has 18 residues. Per the germline V gene, CDR1 is MNHEY and CDR2 is SMNVEV (reference sequence). The CDR3 is CASSPGKGPVLGGNTIYF. DNA for the CDR3: TGTGCCAGCAGTCCCGGGAAAGGTCCCGTGCTCGGCGGAAACACCATATATTTT.

The count of this clone is one. The chain couples TRBV5-6 to TRBJ1-2; D not resolved. Germline lookup yields CDR1 SGHDT and CDR2 YYEEEE. Trimming removed 0 bases from V and 6 bases from J, with 9 bases in between. This CDR3 contains 13 residues. The CDR3 region is CASSLGAPNGYTF. The CDR3 region has the DNA TGTGCCAGCAGCTTGGGGGCGCCGAATGGCTACACCTTC.

This sequence joins TRBV27 and TRBJ2-3; 9 bases fit TRBD2. This CDR3 is built from 14 residues. The V and J ends lost 8 bases and 8 bases, in that order; junction bases with no gene match: 11. CDR1 is MNHEY and CDR2 is SMNVEV in the germline V gene (reference sequence). The CDR3 loop reads CASGRREGSGTQYF. CDR3 bases: TGTGCCAGCGGTCGGCGGGAGGGATCGGGTACGCAGTATTTT.

The V call is TRBV5-4, the J call TRBJ1-4; 8 nucleotides line up with TRBD1. Germline CDR1 reads SGHNT; CDR2 reads YYREEE (reference sequence). The CDR3 sequence is 14 residues long. V lost 3 bases to trimming and J lost 4 bases; unmatched junction nucleotides: 2. The CDR3, as DNA: TGTGCCAGCAGCTCGACAGGGGTTAATGAAAAACTGTTTTTT. Protein: CASSSTGVNEKLFF.

The V gene is TRBV10-2, the J gene TRBJ1-1; maybe TRBD1 (5 bases). V lost 0 bases and J 1 base, leaving 9 bases between the germline ends. Germline V gene lookup returns CDR1 WSHSY and CDR2 SAAADI. CDR3 length: 15 amino acids. In nucleotides, the CDR3 is TGCGCCAGCAGTGAGTCATCAGGGTGGAACACTGAAGCTTTCTTT. This encodes CASSESSGWNTEAFF.

The sample holds one count of this clone. The gene calls are TRBV6-5 and TRBJ2-3, with D maybe TRBD2 (6 bases). CDR1 and CDR2 from the germline V gene are MNHEY and SVGAGI. V was clipped by 6 bases and J by 5 bases, with 12 bases between them. The CDR3 has 13 residues. CDR3 DNA: TGTGCCAGCAGAGGCGGGGTCAAAGATACGCAGTATTTT. It translates to CASRGGVKDTQYF.